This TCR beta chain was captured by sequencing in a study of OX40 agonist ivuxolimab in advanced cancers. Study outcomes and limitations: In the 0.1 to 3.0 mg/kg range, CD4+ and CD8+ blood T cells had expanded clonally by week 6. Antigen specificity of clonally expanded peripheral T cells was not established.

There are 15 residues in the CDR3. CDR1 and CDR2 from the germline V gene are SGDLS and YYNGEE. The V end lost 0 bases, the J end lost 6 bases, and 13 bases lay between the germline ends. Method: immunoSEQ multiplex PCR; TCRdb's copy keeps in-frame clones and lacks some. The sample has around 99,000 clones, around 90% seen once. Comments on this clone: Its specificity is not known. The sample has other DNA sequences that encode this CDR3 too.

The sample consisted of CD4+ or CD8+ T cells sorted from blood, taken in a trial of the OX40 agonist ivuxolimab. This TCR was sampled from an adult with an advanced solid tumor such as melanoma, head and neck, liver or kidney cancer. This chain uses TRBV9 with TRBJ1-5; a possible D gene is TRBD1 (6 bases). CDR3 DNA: TGTGCCAGCAGCGTAGATGGGCAGGGGAGTCAGCCCCAGCATTTT. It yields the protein CASSVDGQGSQPQHF.